Listed below are T cell receptor beta chains from one sample, sequenced in a study of identical twins. TCRdb fed the 5' RACE reads into MiXCR, producing one record per CDR3 protein. This sample yields about 470,000 distinct CDR3 sequences, of which 24% are seen a single time; 2.9% belongs to the top ten. These data were likewise used in another study, on T cells expressing NK-cell markers.

Sequenced sample: CD4+ T cells sorted from blood. The source of these receptors is a woman aged 18 to 35 in good health. CDR3s include the opening cysteine and the closing phenylalanine or tryptophan. Fields, in order: J gene, V gene, clone size, D gene, CDR3 protein, CDR3 DNA. A D gene is named only where the DNA matches it firmly. Not all rows give a size; the values are once, few, many and, for expanded clones, a class.

>TRBJ2-1|TRBV12-3/TRBV12-4|.|TRBD2
CASRKGAGFFEQFF
TGTGCCAGCAGGAAAGGAGCGGGATTCTTTGAGCAGTTCTTC
>TRBJ2-5|TRBV7-9|many|TRBD1
CASSQDRKETQYF
TGTGCCAGCAGTCAGGACAGGAAAGAGACCCAGTACTTC
>TRBJ2-3|TRBV9|many|.
CASSVGGPAYTQYF
TGTGCCAGCAGCGTAGGAGGCCCAGCCTATACGCAGTATTTT
>TRBJ2-5|TRBV11-3|.|TRBD2
CASSSIGLAGGETQYF
TGTGCCAGCAGCTCCATCGGACTAGCGGGAGGGGAGACCCAGTACTTC
>TRBJ2-7|TRBV2|.|.
CAGRQYSYEQYF
TGTGCCGGCAGACAGTACTCCTACGAGCAGTACTTC
>TRBJ2-3|TRBV5-1|.|TRBD1
CASSSGTVLSTDTQYF
TGCGCCAGCAGCTCCGGGACAGTCCTTAGCACAGATACGCAGTATTTT
>TRBJ1-3|TRBV20-1|.|.
CSARGNGKSSGNTIYF
TGCAGTGCTAGAGGAAACGGGAAGAGCTCTGGAAACACCATATATTTT
>TRBJ2-7|TRBV5-1|.|.
CASSLAESHEQYF
TGCGCCAGCAGCTTGGCCGAAAGCCACGAGCAGTACTTC
>TRBJ2-1|TRBV9|.|.
CASSVGGQRINEQFF
TGTGCCAGCAGCGTAGGAGGGCAGAGAATCAATGAGCAGTTCTTC
>TRBJ2-7|TRBV9|few|TRBD2
CASSVLAGDEQYF
TGTGCCAGCAGCGTACTAGCGGGAGACGAGCAGTACTTC
>TRBJ2-2|TRBV5-6|.|.
CASSWRRVYNTGELFF
TGTGCCAGCAGCTGGCGTAGGGTCTACAACACCGGGGAGCTGTTTTTT
>TRBJ2-3|TRBV25-1|few|.
CASRSGDLGITDTQYF
TGTGCCAGCAGGTCGGGGGACTTGGGCATCACAGATACGCAGTATTTT
>TRBJ2-5|TRBV20-1|.|TRBD2
CSARPLAGGRETQYF
TGCAGTGCTAGACCCCTAGCGGGCGGGAGGGAGACCCAGTACTTC
>TRBJ2-2|TRBV12-3/TRBV12-4|few|.
CASSFQGSMNTGELFF
TGTGCCAGCAGTTTTCAGGGATCCATGAACACCGGGGAGCTGTTTTTT
>TRBJ1-1|TRBV11-2|.|.
CASSLDWAGNTEAFF
TGTGCCAGCAGCTTGGATTGGGCGGGAAACACTGAAGCTTTCTTT
>TRBJ1-2|TRBV12-3/TRBV12-4|.|TRBD1
CASSYGQAPGYTF
TGTGCCAGCAGTTATGGACAGGCGCCTGGCTACACCTTC
>TRBJ2-5|TRBV5-1|few|.
CASSLESLQETQYF
TGCGCCAGCAGCTTGGAGAGTCTCCAAGAGACCCAGTACTTC
>TRBJ2-7|TRBV5-1|few|TRBD2
CASSFLISGGSYEQYF
TGCGCCAGCAGCTTTCTGATTAGCGGGGGGTCCTACGAGCAGTACTTC
>TRBJ1-1|TRBV7-2|few|TRBD1
CASSWRQGITEAFF
TGTGCCAGCAGCTGGAGACAGGGGATCACTGAAGCTTTCTTT
>TRBJ2-1|TRBV5-1|.|TRBD1
CASSLAGQGASEQFF
TGCGCCAGCAGCTTGGCCGGACAGGGGGCGAGTGAGCAGTTCTTC
>TRBJ2-6|TRBV11-1|.|TRBD1
CASSLGRQGATSGANVLTF
TGTGCCAGCAGCTTAGGACGACAGGGGGCGACATCTGGGGCCAACGTCCTGACTTTC
>TRBJ2-3|TRBV29-1|few|TRBD2
CSAGRGDTDTQYF
TGCAGCGCCGGTCGGGGGGACACAGATACGCAGTATTTT
>TRBJ1-2|TRBV7-9|.|TRBD1
CASSLRDRGVYGYTF
TGTGCCAGCAGCTTACGAGACAGGGGGGTCTATGGCTACACCTTC
>TRBJ2-7|TRBV10-3|many|TRBD2
CAIRGSLLASSYEQYF
TGTGCCATCAGGGGGTCCTTACTAGCGAGCTCCTACGAGCAGTACTTC
>TRBJ2-1|TRBV20-1|few|.
CSTTPRGSGRYNEQFF
TGCAGCACAACCCCCAGAGGGAGCGGGCGATACAATGAGCAGTTCTTC
>TRBJ1-1|TRBV12-3/TRBV12-4|few|.
CASSLRDSTEAFF
TGTGCCAGCAGTTTAAGGGATTCCACTGAAGCTTTCTTT
>TRBJ2-5|TRBV4-3|.|TRBD2
CASSQGGTSGQETQYF
TGCGCCAGCAGCCAAGGTGGGACTAGCGGACAAGAGACCCAGTACTTC
>TRBJ2-1|TRBV14|.|.
CASSQASAYNEQFF
TGTGCCAGCAGCCAAGCTAGCGCCTACAATGAGCAGTTCTTC
>TRBJ1-1|TRBV6-1|few|TRBD1
CASSEANTGGSTEAFF
TGTGCCAGCAGTGAAGCCAACACAGGGGGATCAACTGAAGCTTTCTTT
>TRBJ2-3|TRBV10-2|.|.
CASRDLSTQYF
TGCGCCAGCAGGGACCTATCTACGCAGTATTTT
>TRBJ1-3|TRBV20-1|many|.
CSATTGLGNTIYF
TGCAGTGCTACGACAGGTCTTGGAAACACCATATATTTT